The source of this TCR beta chain is a study of blood T cells in healthy people across ages. Through a sample-barcoded 5' primer and a J-beta primer mix, a second PCR was run for roughly 6 to 11 cycles. TCRdb used MiXCR to reprocess the 5' RACE reads, holding one entry per CDR3 protein. The sample lists approximately 800,000 distinct CDR3 sequences, over 45% seen once, with around 22% in the top ten. The CDR3 contains 15 residues. Trimming pared 4 bases from V and 0 bases from J, leaving 12 bases between. Germline lookup yields CDR1 SGDLS and CDR2 YYNGEE. The material sequenced was blood. V is TRBV9 and J is TRBJ2-3; the D gene is possibly TRBD2 (5 bases). This TCR was recovered from a man in his thirties or forties in good health. The CDR3 nucleotides read TGTGCCAGCAGCCGGTCGGGAACTAGCACAGATACGCAGTATTTT. Residues: CASSRSGTSTDTQYF. Looking up the rest from reference TRBV9 and TRBJ2-3 gives the full variable domain: DSGVTQTPKHLITATGQRVTLRCSPRSGDLSVYWYQQSLDQGLQFLIQYYNGEERAKGNILERFSAQQFPDLHSELNLSSLELGDSALYFCASSRSGTSTDTQYFGPGTRLTVL.